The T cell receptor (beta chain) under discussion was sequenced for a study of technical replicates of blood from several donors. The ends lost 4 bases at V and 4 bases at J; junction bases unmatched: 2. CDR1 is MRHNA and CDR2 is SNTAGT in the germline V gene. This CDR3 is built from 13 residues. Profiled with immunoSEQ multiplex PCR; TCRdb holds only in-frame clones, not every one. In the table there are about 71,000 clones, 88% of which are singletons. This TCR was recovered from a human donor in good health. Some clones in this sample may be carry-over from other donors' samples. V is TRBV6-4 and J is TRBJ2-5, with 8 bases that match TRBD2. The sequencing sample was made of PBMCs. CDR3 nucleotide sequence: TGTGCCAGCAGTGTCGCGGGGGGAGAGACCCAGTACTTC. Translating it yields CASSVAGGETQYF.